This is a list of T cell receptor beta chains from one sample in a study of T cells after yellow fever vaccination. TCRdb itself ran the 5' RACE reads through MiXCR, one entry per CDR3 protein. Of under 550,000 distinct CDR3 sequences in the sample, 20% to 25% were seen once. The specimen was PBMCs, collected more than 20 days after the first yellow fever vaccination. These receptor sequences come from a man in his late teens or twenties who received the YFV17D yellow fever vaccine. CDR3s include the opening cysteine and the closing phenylalanine or tryptophan. The order of the fields is clone size, J gene, D gene, V gene, CDR3 DNA, CDR3 protein. A D gene is named only where the DNA matches it firmly. Size is omitted from some rows. Given values are once, few, many or a class for expanded clones.

-	TRBJ2-5	-	TRBV7-9	TGTGCCAGCAGCTTATCAGGACTGTACCAAGAGACCCAGTACTTC	CASSLSGLYQETQYF
few	TRBJ2-3	-	TRBV20-1	TGCAGTGCTCCCCCGGGGGTCACAGATACGCAGTATTTT	CSAPPGVTDTQYF
-	TRBJ2-2	-	TRBV4-3	TGCGCCAGCAGCCAAGAATCATGGAGCTCCGGGGAGCTGTTTTTT	CASSQESWSSGELFF
few	TRBJ2-7	TRBD1	TRBV20-1	TGCAGTGCTAGAGATCTGGGGACAGGGGGCAAGCAGTACTTC	CSARDLGTGGKQYF
many	TRBJ1-2	TRBD1	TRBV12-3/TRBV12-4	TGTGCCAGCAGCGTCAGGGGGAACTATGGCTACACCTTC	CASSVRGNYGYTF
-	TRBJ1-1	TRBD1	TRBV5-6	TGTGCCAGCACCGAGACAGGGTTGGGCCTTGAAGCTTTCTTT	CASTETGLGLEAFF
-	TRBJ1-1	-	TRBV7-8	TGTGCCAGCAGCTTAGGGGGGGGTAGGGGCTTTGAAGCTTTCTTT	CASSLGGGRGFEAFF
-	TRBJ2-5	TRBD2	TRBV20-1	TGCAGTGCTAAGCTAGCGGGGGGGCGAGAGACCCAGTACTTC	CSAKLAGGRETQYF
-	TRBJ2-1	-	TRBV7-6	TGTGCCAGCAGCCCTGGGTGGAGGCCGGACAAGCAGCAGTTCTTC	CASSPGWRPDKQQFF
few	TRBJ2-3	TRBD2	TRBV7-2	TGTGCCAGCAGCTTAGGTGTTAGCGGGGGGGGCACAGATACGCAGTATTTT	CASSLGVSGGGTDTQYF
-	TRBJ1-1	-	TRBV20-1	TGCAGTGCTAGAACGACAGAACCAGGCCCTGAAGCTTTCTTT	CSARTTEPGPEAFF
many	TRBJ2-1	TRBD1	TRBV7-2	TGTGCCAGCAGCTCCCCAACAGGGGGCTTGTCCTACAATGAGCAGTTCTTC	CASSSPTGGLSYNEQFF
few	TRBJ1-2	-	TRBV20-1	TGCAGTGCTAGAAAGGACCTCTTGGCCTATGGCTACACCTTC	CSARKDLLAYGYTF
-	TRBJ2-7	-	TRBV10-2	TGCGCCAGCACTGATATCCTCTCCCACGAGCAGTACTTC	CASTDILSHEQYF
-	TRBJ2-3	-	TRBV20-1	TGCAGTGCTAGCGGGACTCTAGATACGCAGTATTTT	CSASGTLDTQYF
few	TRBJ2-5	-	TRBV29-1	TGCAGCGTTGAAGAAACGGGTAAAGAGACCCAGTACTTC	CSVEETGKETQYF
-	TRBJ2-5	-	TRBV5-4	TGTGCCAGCAGCAGGGACATTGGGGAGACCCAGTACTTC	CASSRDIGETQYF
-	TRBJ1-3	-	TRBV5-1	TGCGCCAGCAGCTTGGAGGGCTTGGCTGGAAACACCATATATTTT	CASSLEGLAGNTIYF
-	TRBJ2-2	-	TRBV5-5	TGTGCCAGCAGCCAGCCTGAGTACCGAGGCACCGGGGAGCTGTTTTTT	CASSQPEYRGTGELFF
once	TRBJ2-3	-	TRBV4-1	TGCGCCAGCAGCCAGGATTCGCCCGGGACCCTAAGTGATACGCAGTATTTT	CASSQDSPGTLSDTQYF
few	TRBJ1-4	-	TRBV25-1	TGTGCCAGCAGTGCCATTGACGGAGGGCGGATCTCTAATGAAAAACTGTTTTTT	CASSAIDGGRISNEKLFF
-	TRBJ2-1	-	TRBV7-9	TGTGCCAGCAGCCGAACTCTAGCAGGCAATGAGGAGTTCTTC	CASSRTLAGNEEFF
-	TRBJ2-1	-	TRBV5-1	TGCGCCAGCAGCTTGGACGGGCGCCACAATGAGCAGTTCTTC	CASSLDGRHNEQFF
-	TRBJ2-3	TRBD2	TRBV5-4	TGTGCCAACTCCCGGGGGGGGTACACAGATACGCAGTATTTT	CANSRGGYTDTQYF
few	TRBJ1-1	-	TRBV4-3	TGCGCCAGCAGCCAGAGCCGGGGAGGCACTGAAGCTTTCTTT	CASSQSRGGTEAFF
few	TRBJ2-1	-	TRBV4-3	TGCGCCAGCAGCCAGGACGAGGACAATGAGCAGTTCTTC	CASSQDEDNEQFF
few	TRBJ1-1	TRBD1	TRBV5-6	TGTGCCAGCAGCTCTCTTGGGGGACAGGGGGTTACTGAAGCTTTCTTT	CASSSLGGQGVTEAFF
few	TRBJ1-2	TRBD1	TRBV24-1	TGTGCCACCAGTGAAGGGGACAGGGAGGCTGGCTACACCTTC	CATSEGDREAGYTF
-	TRBJ1-4	-	TRBV19	TGTGCCAGTAGCCGGGACGGTAGGACTAATGAAAAACTGTTTTTT	CASSRDGRTNEKLFF
few	TRBJ2-2	-	TRBV3-1	TGTGCCAGCAGCCAAGAAAGGAACACCGGGGAGCTGTTTTTT	CASSQERNTGELFF
-	TRBJ1-1	-	TRBV5-6	TGTGCCAGCAGTGTCCGGGCTGCGAGGAACACTGAAGCTTTCTTT	CASSVRAARNTEAFF
-	TRBJ1-5	-	TRBV23-1	TGCCCCCAGGGCAGGGCGTATAGCAATCAGCCCCAGCATTTT	CPQGRAYSNQPQHF
few	TRBJ1-1	-	TRBV20-1	TGCAGTGCTAGCCAGGGGAACACTGAAGCTTTCTTT	CSASQGNTEAFF
many	TRBJ2-1	-	TRBV5-6	TGTGCCAGCAGCTTGGAGGTCGGCGATGAGCAGTTCTTC	CASSLEVGDEQFF
-	TRBJ2-3	TRBD2	TRBV2	TGTGCCAGCAGTGGGACTAGCGGGGGGCGGGATACGCAGTATTTT	CASSGTSGGRDTQYF
many	TRBJ2-1	-	TRBV3-1	TGTGCCAGCAGCCAGGGGACAGCGGGTTACAATGAGCAGTTCTTC	CASSQGTAGYNEQFF
-	TRBJ1-2	-	TRBV12-3/TRBV12-4	TGTGCCAGCAGTCTCGGCGCCCTTGGCTATGGCTACACCTTC	CASSLGALGYGYTF
-	TRBJ2-1	-	TRBV5-4	TGTGCCAGCAGCTTGTCTCCGGGATACGAGCAGTTCTTC	CASSLSPGYEQFF
-	TRBJ2-3	-	TRBV12-3/TRBV12-4	TGTGCCAGCCTGATAGGAGGGGGAGATACGCAGTATTTT	CASLIGGGDTQYF
-	TRBJ1-6	-	TRBV12-3/TRBV12-4	TGTGCCACCCGAACGGGTCTTCAGGGGAATTCACCCCTCCACTTT	CATRTGLQGNSPLHF
-	TRBJ2-3	-	TRBV4-1	TGCGCCAGCAGCCCCGTGGGAACCACGCAGTATTTT	CASSPVGTTQYF
once	TRBJ2-4	-	TRBV30	TGTGCCTGGAGTGGGACCCTTATCGAAAACATTCAGTACTTC	CAWSGTLIENIQYF
-	TRBJ2-3	TRBD2	TRBV11-2	TGTGCCAGCAGCTCGCCTACTTCGCGGACTAGCGGCGCTGATACGCAGTATTTT	CASSSPTSRTSGADTQYF
few	TRBJ2-1	TRBD2	TRBV4-1	TGCGCCAGCAGCCAAGAAGCAATCGTGGGACTAGCGGGGAGTCCGGCCCGTAGAGAGCAGTTCTTC	CASSQEAIVGLAGSPARREQFF
-	TRBJ2-2	-	TRBV4-2	TGTGCCAGCAGCCAAGATCGAACGGCCACCGGGGAGCTGTTTTTT	CASSQDRTATGELFF
-	TRBJ1-4	-	TRBV18	TGTGCCACCTCAGGTCCTGGGTGGATTCGCTTGTTTTTT	CATSGPGWIRLFF
many	TRBJ1-2	-	TRBV6-5	TGTGCCAGCAGTTACGGTCAGGTCTCCTATGGCTACACCTTC	CASSYGQVSYGYTF
few	TRBJ2-3	TRBD2	TRBV2	TGTGCCAGCAGTGAATCCCCGGGGGGGCCAGGAGATACGCAGTATTTT	CASSESPGGPGDTQYF
many	TRBJ2-2	-	TRBV7-2	TGTGCCAGCAGCTTATACGGGGCGCAGGGCACCGGGGAGCTGTTTTTT	CASSLYGAQGTGELFF
few	TRBJ2-3	-	TRBV7-9	TGTGCCAGCAGCTTCAGGGCAGCCACCACAGATACGCAGTATTTT	CASSFRAATTDTQYF
-	TRBJ2-7	-	TRBV4-2	TGTGCCAGGAGCCAAGCTAGCGCTAGCTCCTACGAGCAGTACTTC	CARSQASASSYEQYF
-	TRBJ2-7	TRBD1	TRBV7-2	TGTGCCAGCAGGACACCGGGACAGGGGTTCGGCGAGCAGTACTTC	CASRTPGQGFGEQYF
-	TRBJ2-3	-	TRBV9	TGTGCCAGCAGCGTAGGAGGGCCCAGCACAGATACGCAGTATTTT	CASSVGGPSTDTQYF
many	TRBJ1-4	TRBD1	TRBV10-3	TGTGCCATCAGCGGACAGGGAGAGGAAAAACTGTTTTTT	CAISGQGEEKLFF
few	TRBJ1-1	-	TRBV20-1	TGCAGTGCACTGAGGACTGAAGCTTTCTTT	CSALRTEAFF
-	TRBJ1-1	TRBD1	TRBV15	TGTGCCACCAGCCTAACCATAACAGGGGTTCACACTGAAGCTTTCTTT	CATSLTITGVHTEAFF